This TCR beta chain was recorded in a study of cytomegalovirus exposure and HLA in healthy donors. The CDR3 extends over 16 amino acids. The germline CDR1 and CDR2 sequences are SGHAT and FQDESV (reference sequence). V lost 1 base, J lost 6 bases, and 19 bases lay in between. This PCR relied on a set of 60 Vbeta primers and 13 Jbeta primers. Produced via immunoSEQ multiplex PCR; TCRdb's table is partial and in-frame only. This sample's clone table lists approximately 60,000 clones. Findings and caveats of the study: Three CMV-associated chains proved CMV antigen-specific in vitro.

Regarding this clone: What it binds is not known.

The chain carries TRBV11-1 and TRBJ2-7, with D tentatively TRBD1 (6 bases). Source material: PBMCs. This TCR derives from a man aged 25-45 years in good health and CMV-seropositive. CDR3 sequence (DNA): TGTGCCAGCAGCTTAGATTGGCGACAGGTGGCGGGCGAGCAGTACTTC. Translation gives CASSLDWRQVAGEQYF.